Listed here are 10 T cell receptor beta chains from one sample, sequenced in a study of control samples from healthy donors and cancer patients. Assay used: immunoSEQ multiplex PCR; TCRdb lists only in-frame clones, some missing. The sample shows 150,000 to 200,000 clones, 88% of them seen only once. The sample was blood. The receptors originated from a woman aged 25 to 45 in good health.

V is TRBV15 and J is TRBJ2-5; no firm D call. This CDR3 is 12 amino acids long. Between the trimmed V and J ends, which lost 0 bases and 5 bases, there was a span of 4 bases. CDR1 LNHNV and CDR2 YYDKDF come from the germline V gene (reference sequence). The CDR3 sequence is CATSRERETQYF. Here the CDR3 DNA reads TGTGCCACCAGCAGAGAACGCGAGACCCAGTACTTC.

CDR3 in amino acids: CASTLGGLASYNEQFF. CDR3 nucleotide sequence: TGTGCCAGCACCCTAGGGGGACTAGCGTCGTACAATGAGCAGTTCTTC. This chain uses TRBV28 with TRBJ2-1; 10 bases are a match to TRBD2. V shed 7 bases, J shed 4 bases, and the junction held 10 bases outside the gene matches. CDR3 length: 16 residues. From germline, CDR1 is MDHEN and CDR2 SYDVKM.

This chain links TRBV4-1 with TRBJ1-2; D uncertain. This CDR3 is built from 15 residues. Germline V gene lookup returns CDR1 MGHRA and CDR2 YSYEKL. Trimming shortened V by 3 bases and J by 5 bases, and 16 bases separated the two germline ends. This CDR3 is CASSQAAQTSYGYTF. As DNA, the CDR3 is TGCGCCAGCAGCCAGGCGGCGCAGACCTCGTATGGCTACACCTTC.

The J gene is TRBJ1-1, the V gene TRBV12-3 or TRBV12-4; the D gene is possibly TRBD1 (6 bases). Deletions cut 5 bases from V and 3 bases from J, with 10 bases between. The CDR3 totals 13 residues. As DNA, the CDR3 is TGTGCCAGCAGTAAAGGGGGTTACACTGAAGCTTTCTTT. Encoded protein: CASSKGGYTEAFF.

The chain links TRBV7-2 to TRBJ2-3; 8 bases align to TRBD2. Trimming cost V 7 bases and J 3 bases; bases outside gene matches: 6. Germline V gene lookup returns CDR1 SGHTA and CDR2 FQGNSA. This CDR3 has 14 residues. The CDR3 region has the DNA TGTGCCAGCACCTCCAGCGGGGGTACAGATACGCAGTATTTT. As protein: CASTSSGGTDTQYF.

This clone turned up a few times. CDR3 sequence reads: CATSRDPGSYEQYV. CDR3 nucleotides: TGTGCCACCAGCAGGGACCCCGGGTCCTACGAGCAGTACGTC. J is TRBJ2-7 and V is TRBV15; D remains unclear. CDR1 is LNHNV, CDR2 YYDKDF, per germline (reference sequence). The CDR3 consists of 14 residues. Trimming left V 3 bases short and J 1 base short, with 10 bases between.

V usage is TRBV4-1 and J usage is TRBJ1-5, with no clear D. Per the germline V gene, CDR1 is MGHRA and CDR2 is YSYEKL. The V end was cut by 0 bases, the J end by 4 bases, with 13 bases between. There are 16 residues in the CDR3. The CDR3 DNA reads TGCGCCAGCAGCCAAGATCGGGGAGGGTCAAATCAGCCCCAGCATTTT. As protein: CASSQDRGGSNQPQHF.

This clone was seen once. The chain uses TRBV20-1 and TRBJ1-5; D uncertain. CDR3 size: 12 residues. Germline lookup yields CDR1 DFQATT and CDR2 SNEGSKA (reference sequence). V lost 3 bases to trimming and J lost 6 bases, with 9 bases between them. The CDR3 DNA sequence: TGCAGTGCTAGTCAGGCGGGTCAGCCCCAGCATTTT. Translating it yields CSASQAGQPQHF.

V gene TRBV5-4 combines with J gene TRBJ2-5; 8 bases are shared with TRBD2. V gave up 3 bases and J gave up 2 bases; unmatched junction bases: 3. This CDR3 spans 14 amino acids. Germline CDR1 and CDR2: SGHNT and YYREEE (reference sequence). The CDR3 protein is CASSSGTRQETQYF. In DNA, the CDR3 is TGTGCCAGCAGCTCCGGGACTAGGCAAGAGACCCAGTACTTC.

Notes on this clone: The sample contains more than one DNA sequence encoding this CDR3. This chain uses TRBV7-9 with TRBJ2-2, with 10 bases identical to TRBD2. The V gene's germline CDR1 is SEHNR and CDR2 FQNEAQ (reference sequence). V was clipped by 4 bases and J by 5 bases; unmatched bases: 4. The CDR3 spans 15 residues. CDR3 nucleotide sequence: TGTGCCAGCAGCTCAATAGCGGGGGGAACCGGGGAGCTGTTTTTT. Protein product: CASSSIAGGTGELFF.